This T cell receptor (beta chain) was found in a study of blood T cell repertoires in COVID-19. Study in general: In each case, the material was cDNA or gDNA derived from T cells, B-cell-depleted T cells, or PBMCs.

The V gene lost 0 bases and the J gene lost 5 bases, with 8 bases spanning the gap. The CDR3 extends over 13 amino acids. The germline gives CDR1 SGDLS, CDR2 YYNGEE. Per the original data handling: Reference gene primers were amplified, and this amplification served to estimate nucleated cell counts. Produced via immunoSEQ multiplex PCR; TCRdb's table is partial and in-frame only. V and J calls and clone size come straight from that table; D and trimming were deduced from the DNA. The table has about 670,000 clones, 90% seen once. The chain recombines TRBV9 with TRBJ1-1; D is uncertain. The receptor was derived from a woman under 30 with acute or convalescent COVID-19. Sequencing input: peripheral blood. This chain's CDR3 is CASSVATRTEAFF. CDR3 in DNA: TGTGCCAGCAGCGTAGCGACCAGGACTGAAGCTTTCTTT. Full variable domain (outside the CDR3, taken from reference TRBV9 and TRBJ1-1): DSGVTQTPKHLITATGQRVTLRCSPRSGDLSVYWYQQSLDQGLQFLIQYYNGEERAKGNILERFSAQQFPDLHSELNLSSLELGDSALYFCASSVATRTEAFFGQGTRLTVV.